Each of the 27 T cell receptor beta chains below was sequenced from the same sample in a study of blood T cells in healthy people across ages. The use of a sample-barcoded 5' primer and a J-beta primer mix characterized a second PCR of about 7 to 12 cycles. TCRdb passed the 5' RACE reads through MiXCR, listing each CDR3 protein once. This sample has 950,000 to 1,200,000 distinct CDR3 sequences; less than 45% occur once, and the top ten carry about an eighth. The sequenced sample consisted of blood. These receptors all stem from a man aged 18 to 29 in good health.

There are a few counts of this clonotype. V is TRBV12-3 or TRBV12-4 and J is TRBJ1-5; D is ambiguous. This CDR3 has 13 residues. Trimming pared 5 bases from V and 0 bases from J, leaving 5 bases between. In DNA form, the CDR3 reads TGTGCCAGCAGTAATAATAGCAATCAGCCCCAGCATTTT. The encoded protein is CASSNNSNQPQHF.

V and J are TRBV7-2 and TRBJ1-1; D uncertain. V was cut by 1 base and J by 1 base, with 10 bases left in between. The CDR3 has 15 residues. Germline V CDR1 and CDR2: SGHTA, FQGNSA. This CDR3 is CASSLVLSANTEAFF. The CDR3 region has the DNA TGTGCCAGCAGCTTAGTTCTTTCGGCGAACACTGAAGCTTTCTTT.

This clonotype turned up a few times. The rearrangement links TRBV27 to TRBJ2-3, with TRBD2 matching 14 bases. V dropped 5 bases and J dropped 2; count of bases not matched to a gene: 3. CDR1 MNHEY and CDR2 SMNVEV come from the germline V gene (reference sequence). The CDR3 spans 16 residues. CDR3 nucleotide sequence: TGTGCCAGCAGTCCGGGACTAGCGGGGGTCACAGATACGCAGTATTTT. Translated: CASSPGLAGVTDTQYF.

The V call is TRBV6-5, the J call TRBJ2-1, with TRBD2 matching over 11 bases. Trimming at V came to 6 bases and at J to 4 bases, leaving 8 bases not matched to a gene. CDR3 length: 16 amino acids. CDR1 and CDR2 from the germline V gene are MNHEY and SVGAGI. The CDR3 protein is CASSLAGGRPYNEQFF. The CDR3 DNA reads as TGTGCCAGCAGCCTAGCGGGGGGCCGTCCTTACAATGAGCAGTTCTTC.

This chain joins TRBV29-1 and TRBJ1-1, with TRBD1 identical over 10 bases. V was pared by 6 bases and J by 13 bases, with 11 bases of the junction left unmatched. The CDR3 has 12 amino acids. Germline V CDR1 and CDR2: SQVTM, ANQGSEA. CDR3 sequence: CSVAPGQGRVFF. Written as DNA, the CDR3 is TGCAGCGTCGCACCGGGACAGGGGCGCGTTTTCTTT.

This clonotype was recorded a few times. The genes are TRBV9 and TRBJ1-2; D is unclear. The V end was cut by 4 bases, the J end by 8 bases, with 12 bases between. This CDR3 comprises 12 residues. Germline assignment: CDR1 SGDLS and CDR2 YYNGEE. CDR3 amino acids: CASSSTAWGYTF. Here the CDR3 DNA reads TGTGCCAGCAGCTCAACTGCTTGGGGCTACACCTTC.

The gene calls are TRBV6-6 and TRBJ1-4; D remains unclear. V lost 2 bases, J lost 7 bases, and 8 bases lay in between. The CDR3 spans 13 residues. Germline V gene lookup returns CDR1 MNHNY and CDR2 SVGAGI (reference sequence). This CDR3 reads CASSYGPGEKLFF. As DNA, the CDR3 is TGTGCCAGCAGTTACGGGCCGGGTGAAAAACTGTTTTTT.

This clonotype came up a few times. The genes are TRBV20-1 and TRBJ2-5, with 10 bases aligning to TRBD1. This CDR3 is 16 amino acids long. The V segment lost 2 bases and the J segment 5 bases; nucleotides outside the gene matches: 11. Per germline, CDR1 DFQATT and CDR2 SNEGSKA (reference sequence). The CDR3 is CSARNPGQGIGETQYF. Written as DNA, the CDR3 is TGCAGTGCTAGAAATCCGGGACAGGGGATCGGCGAGACCCAGTACTTC.

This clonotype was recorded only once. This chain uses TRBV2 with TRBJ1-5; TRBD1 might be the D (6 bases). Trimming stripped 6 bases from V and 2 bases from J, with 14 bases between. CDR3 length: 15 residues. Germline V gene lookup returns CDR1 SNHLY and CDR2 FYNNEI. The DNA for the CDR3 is TGTGCCAGCAGGGGGTCAGGGGATGGCAATCAGCCCCAGCATTTT. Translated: CASRGSGDGNQPQHF.

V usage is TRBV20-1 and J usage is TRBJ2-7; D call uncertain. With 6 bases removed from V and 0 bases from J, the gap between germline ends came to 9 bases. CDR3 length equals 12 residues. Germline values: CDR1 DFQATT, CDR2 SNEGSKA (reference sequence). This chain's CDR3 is CSALQDSYEQYF. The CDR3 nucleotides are TGCAGTGCCCTTCAGGACTCCTACGAGCAGTACTTC.

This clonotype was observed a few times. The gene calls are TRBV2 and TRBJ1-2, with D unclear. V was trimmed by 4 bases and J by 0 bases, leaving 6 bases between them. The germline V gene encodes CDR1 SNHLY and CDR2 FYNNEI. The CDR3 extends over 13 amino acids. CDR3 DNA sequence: TGTGCCAGCAGTGGTAACTCTAACTATGGCTACACCTTC. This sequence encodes CASSGNSNYGYTF.

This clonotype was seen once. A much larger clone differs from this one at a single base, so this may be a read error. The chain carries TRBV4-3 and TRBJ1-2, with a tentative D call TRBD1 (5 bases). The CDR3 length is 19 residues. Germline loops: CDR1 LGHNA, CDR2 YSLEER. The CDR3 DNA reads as TGCGCCAGCGGCCAAGATCGGGTGGGTTTAGGGGTGAAGAATCTTAGCTACACCTTC. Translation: CASGQDRVGLGVKNLSYTF.

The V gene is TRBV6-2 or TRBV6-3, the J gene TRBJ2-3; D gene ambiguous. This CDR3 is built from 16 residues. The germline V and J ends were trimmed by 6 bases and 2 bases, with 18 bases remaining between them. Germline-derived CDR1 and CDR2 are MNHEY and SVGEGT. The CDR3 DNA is TGTGCCAGCAGCCCGCAACCATGGTTCCTCACAGATACGCAGTATTTT. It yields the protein CASSPQPWFLTDTQYF.

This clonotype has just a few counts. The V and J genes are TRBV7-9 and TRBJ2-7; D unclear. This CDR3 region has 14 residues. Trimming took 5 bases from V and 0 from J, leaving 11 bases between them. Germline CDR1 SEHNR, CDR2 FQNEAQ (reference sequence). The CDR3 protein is CASSTTDGSYEQYF. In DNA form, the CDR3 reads TGTGCCAGCAGCACGACGGACGGCTCCTACGAGCAGTACTTC.

The CDR3: CASSQIGTGTEQYF. DNA for the CDR3: TGTGCCAGCAGCCAAATCGGGACAGGGACCGAGCAGTACTTC. The rearrangement links TRBV5-7 to TRBJ2-7; 9 nucleotides line up with TRBD1. TRBV5-7 is recorded as an ORF, its role being uncertain. CDR3 size: 14 residues. V was clipped by 4 bases and J by 6 bases; unmatched bases: 8.

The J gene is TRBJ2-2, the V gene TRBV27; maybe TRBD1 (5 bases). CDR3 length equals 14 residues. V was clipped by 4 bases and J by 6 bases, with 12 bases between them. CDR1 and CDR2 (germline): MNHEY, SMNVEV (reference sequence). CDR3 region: CASSSDRSAGELFF. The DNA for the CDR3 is TGTGCCAGCAGTTCCGACAGATCTGCCGGGGAGCTGTTTTTT.

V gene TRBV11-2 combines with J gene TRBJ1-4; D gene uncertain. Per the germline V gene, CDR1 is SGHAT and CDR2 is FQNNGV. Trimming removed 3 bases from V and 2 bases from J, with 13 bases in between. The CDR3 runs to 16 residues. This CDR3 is CASSFPIPGTNEKLFF. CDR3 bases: TGTGCCAGCAGCTTCCCGATCCCGGGGACTAATGAAAAACTGTTTTTT.

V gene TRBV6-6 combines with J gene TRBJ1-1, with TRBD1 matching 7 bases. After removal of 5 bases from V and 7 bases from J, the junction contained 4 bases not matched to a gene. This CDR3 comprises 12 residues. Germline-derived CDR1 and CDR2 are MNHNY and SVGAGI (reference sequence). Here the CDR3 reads CASSRGQVEAFF. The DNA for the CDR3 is TGTGCCAGCAGTCGAGGACAGGTTGAAGCTTTCTTT.

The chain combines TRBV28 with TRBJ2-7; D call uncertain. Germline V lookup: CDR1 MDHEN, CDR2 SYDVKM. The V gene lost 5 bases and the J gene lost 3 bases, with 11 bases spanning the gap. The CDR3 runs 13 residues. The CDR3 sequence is CASSVEDRYEQYF. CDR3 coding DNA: TGTGCCAGCAGTGTAGAAGACCGCTACGAGCAGTACTTC.

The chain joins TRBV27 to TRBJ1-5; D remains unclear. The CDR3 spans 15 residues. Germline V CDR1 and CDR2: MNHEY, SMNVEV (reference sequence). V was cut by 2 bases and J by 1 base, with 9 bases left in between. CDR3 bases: TGTGCCAGCAGTTTAATTTTTGGCAGCAATCAGCCCCAGCATTTT. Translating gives CASSLIFGSNQPQHF.

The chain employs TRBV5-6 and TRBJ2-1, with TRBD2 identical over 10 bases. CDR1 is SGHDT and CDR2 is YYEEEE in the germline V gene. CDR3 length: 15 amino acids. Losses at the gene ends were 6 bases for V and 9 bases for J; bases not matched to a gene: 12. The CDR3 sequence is CASNWRTSGVSEQFF. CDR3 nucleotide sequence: TGTGCCAGCAACTGGCGAACTAGCGGGGTCAGTGAGCAGTTCTTC.

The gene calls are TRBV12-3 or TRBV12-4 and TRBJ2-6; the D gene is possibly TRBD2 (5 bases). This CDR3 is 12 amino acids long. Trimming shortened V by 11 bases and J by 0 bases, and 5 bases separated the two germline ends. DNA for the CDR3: TGTGCCGGAGGCTCTGGGGCCAACGTCCTGACTTTC. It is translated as CAGGSGANVLTF.

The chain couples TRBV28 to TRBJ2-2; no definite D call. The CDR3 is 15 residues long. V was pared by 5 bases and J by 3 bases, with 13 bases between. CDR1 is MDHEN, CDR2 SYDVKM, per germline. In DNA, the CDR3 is TGTGCCAGCAGTCCGACAACGAAGTACACCGGGGAGCTGTTTTTT. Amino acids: CASSPTTKYTGELFF.

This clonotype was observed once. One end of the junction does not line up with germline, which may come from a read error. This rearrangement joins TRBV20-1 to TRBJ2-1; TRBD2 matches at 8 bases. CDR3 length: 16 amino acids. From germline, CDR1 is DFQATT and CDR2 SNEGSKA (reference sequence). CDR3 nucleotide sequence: TGCGGTGCTAGAGATCCCACTAGCGGCCACTACAATGAGCAGTTCTTC. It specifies CGARDPTSGHYNEQFF.

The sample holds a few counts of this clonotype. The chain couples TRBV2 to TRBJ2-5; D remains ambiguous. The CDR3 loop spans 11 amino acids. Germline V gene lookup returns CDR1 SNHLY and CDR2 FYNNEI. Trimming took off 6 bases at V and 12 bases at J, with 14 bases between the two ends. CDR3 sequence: CASSNVQSEYF. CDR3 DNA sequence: TGTGCCAGCAGCAACGTTCAATCGGAGTACTTC.

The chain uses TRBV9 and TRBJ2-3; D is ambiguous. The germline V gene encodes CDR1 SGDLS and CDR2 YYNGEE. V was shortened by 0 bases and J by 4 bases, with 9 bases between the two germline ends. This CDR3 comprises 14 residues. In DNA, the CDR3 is TGTGCCAGCAGCGTAGAGTCCGCCCCAGATACGCAGTATTTT. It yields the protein CASSVESAPDTQYF. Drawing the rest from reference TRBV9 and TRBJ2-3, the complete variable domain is DSGVTQTPKHLITATGQRVTLRCSPRSGDLSVYWYQQSLDQGLQFLIQYYNGEERAKGNILERFSAQQFPDLHSELNLSSLELGDSALYFCASSVESAPDTQYFGPGTRLTVL.

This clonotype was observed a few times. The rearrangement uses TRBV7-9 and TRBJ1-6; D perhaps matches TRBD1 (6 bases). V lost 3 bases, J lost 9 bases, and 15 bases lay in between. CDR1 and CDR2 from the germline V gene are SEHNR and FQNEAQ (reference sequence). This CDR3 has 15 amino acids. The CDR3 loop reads CASSFSGVAGSPLHF. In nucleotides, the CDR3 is TGTGCCAGCAGCTTCTCAGGGGTTGCTGGTTCACCCCTCCACTTT.